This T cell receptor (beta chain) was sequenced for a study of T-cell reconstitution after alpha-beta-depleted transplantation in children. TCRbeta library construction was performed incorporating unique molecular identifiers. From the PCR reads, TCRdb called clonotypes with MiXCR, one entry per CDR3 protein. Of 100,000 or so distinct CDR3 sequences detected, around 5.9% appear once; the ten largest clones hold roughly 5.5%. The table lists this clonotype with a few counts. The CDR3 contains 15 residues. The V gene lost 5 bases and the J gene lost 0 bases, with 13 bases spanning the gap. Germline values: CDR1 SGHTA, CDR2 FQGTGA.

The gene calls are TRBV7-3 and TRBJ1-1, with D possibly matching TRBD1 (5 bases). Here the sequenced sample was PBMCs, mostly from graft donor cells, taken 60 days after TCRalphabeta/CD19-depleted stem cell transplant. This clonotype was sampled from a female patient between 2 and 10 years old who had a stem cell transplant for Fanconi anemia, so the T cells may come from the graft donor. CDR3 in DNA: TGTGCCAGCAGCCCGACTGGGGGGTTGAACACTGAAGCTTTCTTT. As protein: CASSPTGGLNTEAFF. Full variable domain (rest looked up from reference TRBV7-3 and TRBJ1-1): GAGVSQTPSNKVTEKGKYVELRCDPISGHTALYWYRQSLGQGPEFLIYFQGTGAADDSGLPNDRFFAVRPEGSVSTLKIQRTERGDSAVYLCASSPTGGLNTEAFFGQGTRLTVV.